The text below deals with one TCR beta chain. Its antigen is not identified. The record originates from a study of cytomegalovirus exposure and HLA in healthy donors. Study results and caveats: Reports state that TCR beta sequences accurately predicted most subjects' HLA-A and HLA-B alleles.

V lost 4 bases to trimming and J lost 7 bases; unmatched junction nucleotides: 8. This CDR3 spans 16 amino acids. CDR1 is SNHLY and CDR2 is FYNNEI in the germline V gene. Use of 60 Vbeta and 13 Jbeta primers characterized the PCR. Data came from immunoSEQ multiplex PCR; TCRdb stores just in-frame clones and leaves some out. There are 150,000 to 200,000 clones in the sample; over 65% occur only once, and 4% to 5% lies in the top ten. This chain uses TRBV2 with TRBJ2-2, with 11 bases lining up with TRBD2. The sample comprised PBMCs. This receptor was taken from a man between 18 and 29 years old in good health and CMV-seropositive. The CDR3 here is CASSAFSGGAYGELFF. The CDR3 nucleotides are TGTGCCAGCAGTGCTTTTAGCGGGGGGGCCTACGGGGAGCTGTTTTTT.